A selection of T cell receptor beta chains follows, all from one sample in a study of blood T cell repertoires in COVID-19. The protocol was immunoSEQ multiplex PCR, while the TCRdb copy is restricted to in-frame clones and leaves out a portion. The sample shows about 310,000 clones, roughly 90% of them seen only once. Sequenced input: peripheral blood. The receptor source for this set is a woman aged 25 to 45 with COVID-19, enrolled during active disease. CDR3s include the opening cysteine and the closing phenylalanine or tryptophan. A D gene is named only where the DNA matches it firmly. Where a row states a size, it is once, few, many or the class of an expanded clone; other rows omit it.

NA	TRBJ2-7	NA	TRBV6-6	CASSPTSGTEQYF	TGTGCCAGCAGCCCCACAAGCGGTACCGAGCAGTACTTC
NA	TRBJ1-5	NA	TRBV19	CASTSRVQGRLGNQPQHF	TGTGCCAGTACCTCAAGGGTGCAGGGGCGTTTGGGCAATCAGCCCCAGCATTTT
NA	TRBJ1-1	few	TRBV6-5	CASNGRMNTEAFF	TGTGCCAGCAACGGTCGCATGAACACTGAAGCTTTCTTT
NA	TRBJ1-2	NA	TRBV15	CATSSYREGYGYTF	TGTGCCACCAGCAGTTACAGGGAGGGCTATGGCTACACCTTC
TRBD2	TRBJ2-4	NA	TRBV30	CAWSVGVSGSFLNIQYF	TGTGCCTGGAGTGTAGGGGTTAGCGGGAGTTTTCTCAACATTCAGTACTTC
NA	TRBJ1-4	NA	TRBV28	CASIAGRMGEKLFF	TGTGCCAGCATCGCGGGACGGATGGGTGAAAAACTGTTTTTT
NA	TRBJ1-4	NA	TRBV3-1/TRBV3-2	CASSQDRSGTNEKLFF	TGTGCCAGCAGCCAAGATCGGTCAGGAACTAATGAAAAACTGTTTTTT
NA	TRBJ2-5	NA	TRBV28	CATSTEQQETQYF	TGTGCCACCTCAACAGAGCAACAAGAGACCCAGTACTTC
TRBD2	TRBJ2-7	NA	TRBV9	CASSAGRGGPEQYF	TGTGCCAGCAGCGCCGGGAGGGGGGGGCCCGAGCAGTACTTC
NA	TRBJ1-2	once	TRBV27	CATPGKARVYGYTF	TGTGCCACCCCGGGGAAGGCGAGGGTTTATGGCTACACCTTC
NA	TRBJ1-4	once	TRBV5-1	CASSPSATNEKLFF	TGCGCCAGCAGCCCCAGCGCAACTAATGAAAAACTGTTTTTT
TRBD2	TRBJ2-1	NA	TRBV4-1	CASSQDGISGSSYNEQFF	TGCGCCAGCAGCCAAGACGGAATCAGCGGGAGTTCCTACAATGAGCAGTTCTTC
NA	TRBJ2-2	NA	TRBV5-5	CASSLDRVGTGELFF	TGTGCCAGCAGCTTGGACAGGGTCGGCACCGGGGAGCTGTTTTTT
NA	TRBJ1-1	NA	TRBV20-1	CSASEGDTEAFF	TGCAGTGCTAGTGAAGGGGACACTGAAGCTTTCTTT
NA	TRBJ2-7	NA	TRBV6-5	CASSRVFDEQYF	TGTGCCAGCTCACGGGTATTCGACGAGCAGTACTTC
TRBD1	TRBJ1-1	NA	TRBV7-8	CASSYNRGDTEAFF	TGTGCCAGCAGCTATAACAGGGGGGACACTGAAGCTTTCTTT
NA	TRBJ2-1	NA	TRBV10-3	CAISESEGGKSEQFF	TGTGCCATCAGTGAGTCTGAGGGAGGTAAGAGTGAGCAGTTCTTC
TRBD2	TRBJ2-2	NA	TRBV27	CASSLPPTSGMGELFF	TGTGCCAGCAGTTTACCGCCGACTAGCGGGATGGGGGAGCTGTTTTTT
NA	TRBJ1-1	NA	TRBV7-9	CASTVSGVEAFF	TGTGCCAGCACCGTTTCAGGGGTTGAAGCTTTCTTT
NA	TRBJ1-5	NA	TRBV19	CASSIQVSGNQPQHF	TGTGCCAGTAGTATTCAGGTTTCGGGCAATCAGCCCCAGCATTTT
TRBD1	TRBJ2-7	NA	TRBV19	CASSTGTGGEQYF	TGTGCCAGTAGCACCGGGACAGGGGGCGAGCAGTACTTC
TRBD1	TRBJ2-5	NA	TRBV4-1	CASSPGTGLGSPYF	TGCGCCAGCAGCCCCGGGACAGGGTTGGGGTCTCCGTACTTC
NA	TRBJ1-3	NA	TRBV6-1	CASSEMSISGNTIYF	TGTGCCAGCAGTGAAATGTCCATCTCTGGAAACACCATATATTTT
TRBD1	TRBJ2-1	once	TRBV5-1	CASSQETGVDNEQFF	TGCGCCAGCAGCCAAGAGACAGGGGTCGACAATGAGCAGTTCTTC
TRBD1	TRBJ1-5	NA	TRBV27	CASSFMGGTGMSNQPQHF	TGTGCCAGCAGTTTTATGGGGGGGACAGGGATGAGCAATCAGCCCCAGCATTTT
NA	TRBJ1-2	NA	TRBV6-5	CASRTSLIYGYTF	TGTGCCAGCAGGACAAGTTTAATCTATGGCTACACCTTC
TRBD1	TRBJ1-2	NA	TRBV7-9	CASSLGEGVRTGGRGYTF	TGTGCCAGCAGCTTAGGAGAAGGAGTTAGGACAGGGGGACGTGGCTACACCTTC
NA	TRBJ1-2	NA	TRBV18	CASSPSDTYGYTF	TGTGCCAGCTCACCCTCGGACACCTATGGCTACACCTTC
TRBD1	TRBJ2-3	NA	TRBV27	CASSRRDREPDTQYF	TGTGCCAGCAGTCGACGGGACAGGGAACCAGATACGCAGTATTTT
NA	TRBJ2-7	NA	TRBV30	CAWSKGYSYEQYF	TGTGCCTGGAGTAAGGGGTACTCCTACGAGCAGTACTTC
TRBD2	TRBJ2-7	NA	TRBV27	CASSPTSGRTHEQYF	TGTGCCAGCAGTCCTACTAGCGGGAGGACCCACGAGCAGTACTTC